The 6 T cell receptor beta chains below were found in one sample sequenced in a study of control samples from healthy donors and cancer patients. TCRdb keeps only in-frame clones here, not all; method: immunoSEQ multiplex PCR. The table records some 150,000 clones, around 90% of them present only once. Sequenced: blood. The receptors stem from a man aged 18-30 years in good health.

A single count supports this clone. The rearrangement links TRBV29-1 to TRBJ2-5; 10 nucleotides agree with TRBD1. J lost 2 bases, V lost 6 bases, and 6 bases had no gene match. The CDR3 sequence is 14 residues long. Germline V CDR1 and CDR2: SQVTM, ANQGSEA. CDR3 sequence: CSVLRTGGQETQYF. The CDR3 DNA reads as TGCAGCGTGCTCAGGACAGGGGGTCAAGAGACCCAGTACTTC.

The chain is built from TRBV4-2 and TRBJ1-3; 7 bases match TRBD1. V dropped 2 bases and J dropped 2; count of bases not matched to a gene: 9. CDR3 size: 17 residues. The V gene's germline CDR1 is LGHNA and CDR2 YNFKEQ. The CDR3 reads CASSQTEGQSTGNTIYF. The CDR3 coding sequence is TGTGCCAGCAGCCAAACGGAGGGACAGTCTACTGGAAACACCATATATTTT.

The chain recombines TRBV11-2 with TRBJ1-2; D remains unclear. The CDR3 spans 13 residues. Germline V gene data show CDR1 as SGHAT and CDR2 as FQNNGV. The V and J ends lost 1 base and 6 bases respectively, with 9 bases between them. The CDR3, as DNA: TGTGCCAGCAGCTTAGCCAGAGCCAATGGCTACACCTTC. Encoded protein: CASSLARANGYTF. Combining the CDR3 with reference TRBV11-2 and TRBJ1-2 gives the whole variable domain EAGVAQSPRYKIIEKRQSVAFWCNPISGHATLYWYQQILGQGPKLLIQFQNNGVVDDSQLPKDRFSAERLKGVDSTLKIQPAKLEDSAVYLCASSLARANGYTFGSGTRLTVV.

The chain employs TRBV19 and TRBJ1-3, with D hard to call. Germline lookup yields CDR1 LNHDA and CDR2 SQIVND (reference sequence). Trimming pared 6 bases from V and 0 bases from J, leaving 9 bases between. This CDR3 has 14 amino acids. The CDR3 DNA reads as TGTGCCAGTAGACTTGATTCCTCTGGAAACACCATATATTTT. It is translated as CASRLDSSGNTIYF.

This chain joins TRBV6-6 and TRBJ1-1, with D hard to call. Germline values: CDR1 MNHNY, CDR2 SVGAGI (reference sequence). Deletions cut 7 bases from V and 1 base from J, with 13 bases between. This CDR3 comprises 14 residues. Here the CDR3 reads CASTIAAGNTEAFF. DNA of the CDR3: TGTGCCAGCACCATAGCCGCGGGGAACACTGAAGCTTTCTTT.

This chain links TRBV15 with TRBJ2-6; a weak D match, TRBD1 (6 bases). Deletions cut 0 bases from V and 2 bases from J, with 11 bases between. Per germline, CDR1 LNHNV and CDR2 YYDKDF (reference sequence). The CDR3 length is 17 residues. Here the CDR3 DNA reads TGTGCCACCAGCAGAGAGGACAGCCGGACTGGGGCCAACGTCCTGACTTTC. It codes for CATSREDSRTGANVLTF.